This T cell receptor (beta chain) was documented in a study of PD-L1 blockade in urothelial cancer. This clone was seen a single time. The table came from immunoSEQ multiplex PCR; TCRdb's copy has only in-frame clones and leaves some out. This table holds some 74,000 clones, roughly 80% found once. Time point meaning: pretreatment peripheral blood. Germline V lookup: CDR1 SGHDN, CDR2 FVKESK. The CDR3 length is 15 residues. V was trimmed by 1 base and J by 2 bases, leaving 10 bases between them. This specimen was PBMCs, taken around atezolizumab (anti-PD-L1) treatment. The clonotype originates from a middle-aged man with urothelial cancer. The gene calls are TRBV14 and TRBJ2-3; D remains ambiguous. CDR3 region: CASSQATTYTDTQYF. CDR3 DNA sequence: TGTGCCAGCAGCCAAGCTACTACCTACACAGATACGCAGTATTTT.